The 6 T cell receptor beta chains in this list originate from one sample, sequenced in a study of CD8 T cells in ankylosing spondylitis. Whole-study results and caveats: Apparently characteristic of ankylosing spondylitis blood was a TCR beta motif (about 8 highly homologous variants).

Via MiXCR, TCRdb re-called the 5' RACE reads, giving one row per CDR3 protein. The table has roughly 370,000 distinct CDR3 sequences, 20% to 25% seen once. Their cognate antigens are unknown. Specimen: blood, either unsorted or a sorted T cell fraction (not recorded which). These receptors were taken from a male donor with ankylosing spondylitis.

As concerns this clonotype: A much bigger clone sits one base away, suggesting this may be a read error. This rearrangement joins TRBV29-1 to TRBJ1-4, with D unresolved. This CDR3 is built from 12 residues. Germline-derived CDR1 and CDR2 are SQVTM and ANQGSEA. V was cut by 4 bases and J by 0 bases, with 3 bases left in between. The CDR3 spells CSVGATNEKLFF. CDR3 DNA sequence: TGCAGCGTTGGAGCAACTAATGAAAAACTGTTTTTT.

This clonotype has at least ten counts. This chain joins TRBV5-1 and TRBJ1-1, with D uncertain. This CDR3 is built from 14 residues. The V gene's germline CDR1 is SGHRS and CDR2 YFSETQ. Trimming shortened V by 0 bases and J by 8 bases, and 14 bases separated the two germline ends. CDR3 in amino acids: CASSLGPEIGEAFF. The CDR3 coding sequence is TGCGCCAGCAGCTTGGGCCCGGAGATAGGGGAAGCTTTCTTT. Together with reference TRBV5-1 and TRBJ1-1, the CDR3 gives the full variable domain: KAGVTQTPRYLIKTRGQQVTLSCSPISGHRSVSWYQQTPGQGLQFLFEYFSETQRNKGNFPGRFSGRQFSNSRSEMNVSTLELGDSALYLCASSLGPEIGEAFFGQGTRLTVV.

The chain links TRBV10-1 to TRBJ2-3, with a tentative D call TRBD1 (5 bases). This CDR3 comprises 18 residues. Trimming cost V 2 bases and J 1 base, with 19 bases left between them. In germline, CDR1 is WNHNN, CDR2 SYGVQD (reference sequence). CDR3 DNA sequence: TGCGCCAGCAGTGAGGCCCCCAAGGACAATCTTCGCACAGATACGCAGTATTTT. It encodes CASSEAPKDNLRTDTQYF.

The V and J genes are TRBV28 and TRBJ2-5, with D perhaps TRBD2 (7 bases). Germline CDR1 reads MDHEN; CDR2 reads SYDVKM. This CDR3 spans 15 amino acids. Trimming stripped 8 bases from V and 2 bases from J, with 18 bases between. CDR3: CASQGGGRLQETQYF. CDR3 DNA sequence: TGTGCCAGCCAAGGGGGGGGGCGCCTACAAGAGACCCAGTACTTC.

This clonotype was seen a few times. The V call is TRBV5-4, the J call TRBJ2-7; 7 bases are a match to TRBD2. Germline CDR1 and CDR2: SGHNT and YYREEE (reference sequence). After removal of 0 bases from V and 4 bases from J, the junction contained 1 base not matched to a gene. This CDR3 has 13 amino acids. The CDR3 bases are TGTGCCAGCAGCTTGGAGCGGGGATACGAGCAGTACTTC. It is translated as CASSLERGYEQYF. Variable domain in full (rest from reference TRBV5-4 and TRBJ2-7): ETGVTQSPTHLIKTRGQQVTLRCSSQSGHNTVSWYQQALGQGPQFIFQYYREEENGRGNFPPRFSGLQFPNYSSELNVNALELDDSALYLCASSLERGYEQYFGPGTRLTVT.

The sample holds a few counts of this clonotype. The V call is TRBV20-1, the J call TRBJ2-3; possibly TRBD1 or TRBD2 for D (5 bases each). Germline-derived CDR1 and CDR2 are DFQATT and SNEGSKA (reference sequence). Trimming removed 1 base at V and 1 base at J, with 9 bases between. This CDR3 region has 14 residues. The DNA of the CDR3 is TGCAGTGCTAGAGGGGGGATTCGCACAGATACGCAGTATTTT. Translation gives CSARGGIRTDTQYF.